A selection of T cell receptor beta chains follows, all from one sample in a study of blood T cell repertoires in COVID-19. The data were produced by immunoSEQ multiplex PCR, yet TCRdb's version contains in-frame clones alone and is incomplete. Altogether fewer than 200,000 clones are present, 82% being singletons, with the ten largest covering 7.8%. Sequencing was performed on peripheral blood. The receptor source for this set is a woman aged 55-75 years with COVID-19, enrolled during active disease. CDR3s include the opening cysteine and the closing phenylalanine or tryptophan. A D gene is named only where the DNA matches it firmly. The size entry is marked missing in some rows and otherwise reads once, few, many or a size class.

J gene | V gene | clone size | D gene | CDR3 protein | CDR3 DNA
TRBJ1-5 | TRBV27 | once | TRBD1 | CASSTGTGAITQPQHF | TGTGCCAGCAGTACCGGGACAGGGGCAATAACTCAGCCCCAGCATTTT
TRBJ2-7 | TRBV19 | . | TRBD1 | CASSRRQGRSSYEQYF | TGTGCCAGTAGTCGACGACAGGGGCGAAGCTCCTACGAGCAGTACTTC
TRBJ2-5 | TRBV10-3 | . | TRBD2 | CASRGREWGETQYF | TGTGCCTCCCGCGGGCGGGAGTGGGGGGAGACCCAGTACTTC
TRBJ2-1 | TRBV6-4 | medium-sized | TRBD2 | CASSDDGGAYNEQFF | TGTGCCAGCAGTGACGACGGGGGGGCCTACAATGAGCAGTTCTTC
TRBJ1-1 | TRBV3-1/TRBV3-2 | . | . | CASSQLQGEGTEAFF | TGTGCCAGCAGCCAACTACAGGGCGAGGGCACTGAAGCTTTCTTT
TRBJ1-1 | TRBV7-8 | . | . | CASSSTDSEAFF | TGTGCCAGCAGCTCCACCGACAGTGAAGCTTTCTTT
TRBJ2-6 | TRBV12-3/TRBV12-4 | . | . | CASSLALDRSTTF | TGTGCCAGCAGTTTAGCGCTAGACAGATCGACGACTTTC
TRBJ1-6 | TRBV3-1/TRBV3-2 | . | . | CASSPVLAGQGNSPLHF | TGTGCCAGCAGCCCAGTGCTCGCAGGTCAAGGTAATTCACCCCTCCACTTT
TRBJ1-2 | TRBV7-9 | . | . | CASSLYGGTSANYGYTF | TGTGCCAGCAGCTTATACGGGGGAACCTCCGCGAACTATGGCTACACCTTC
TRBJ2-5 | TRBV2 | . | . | CASSTPGHRWEETQYF | TGTGCCAGCAGTACTCCGGGACATCGTTGGGAAGAGACCCAGTACTTC
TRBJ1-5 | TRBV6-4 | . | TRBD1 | CASSDRQGGDQPQHF | TGTGCCAGCAGTGACCGACAGGGGGGAGATCAGCCCCAGCATTTT
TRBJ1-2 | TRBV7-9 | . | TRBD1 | CASRAAGTGARGYTF | TGTGCCAGCAGAGCCGCCGGGACAGGAGCCAGAGGCTACACCTTC
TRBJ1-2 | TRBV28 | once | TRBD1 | CASRRARQGAYGYTF | TGTGCCAGCCGTCGCGCCCGACAGGGGGCTTATGGCTACACCTTC
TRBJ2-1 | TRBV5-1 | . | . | CASSLEGGGSDEQFF | TGCGCCAGCAGCTTGGAGGGCGGGGGCAGCGATGAGCAGTTCTTC
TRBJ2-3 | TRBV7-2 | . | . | CASSLGGAGSTDTQYF | TGTGCCAGCAGCTTAGGTGGGGCAGGAAGCACAGATACGCAGTATTTT
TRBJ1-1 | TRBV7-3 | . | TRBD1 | CASSLNRGTEAFF | TGTGCCAGCAGCCTTAACAGGGGCACTGAAGCTTTCTTT
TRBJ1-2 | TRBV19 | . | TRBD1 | CASSTPGQGYGYTF | TGTGCCAGTAGTACCCCGGGACAGGGCTATGGCTACACCTTC
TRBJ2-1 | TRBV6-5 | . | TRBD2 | CATRTSRNEQFF | TGTGCCACCCGGACTAGCAGGAATGAGCAGTTCTTC
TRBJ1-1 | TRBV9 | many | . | CASSVGGSTEAFF | TGTGCCAGCAGCGTAGGCGGATCCACTGAAGCTTTCTTT
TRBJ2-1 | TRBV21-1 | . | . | CASSKDPAGGRSYNEQFF | TGTGCCAGCAGCAAAGACCCAGCGGGAGGACGCTCCTACAATGAGCAGTTCTTC
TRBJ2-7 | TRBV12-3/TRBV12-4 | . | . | CASSLRELYEQYF | TGTGCCAGCAGTTTACGGGAGCTCTACGAGCAGTACTTC
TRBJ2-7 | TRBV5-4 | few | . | CASSLYGSSKQYF | TGTGCCAGCAGCTTGTACGGGTCTAGCAAGCAGTACTTC
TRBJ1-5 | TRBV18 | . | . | CASSPLDSRNQPQHF | TGTGCCAGCTCACCCCTCGACAGCCGAAATCAGCCCCAGCATTTT
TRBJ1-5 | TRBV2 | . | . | CASSEAGAVQPQHF | TGTGCCAGCAGTGAGGCTGGGGCGGTTCAGCCCCAGCATTTT
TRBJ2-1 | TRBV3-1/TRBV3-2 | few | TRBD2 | CASSQNVLAVNEQFF | TGTGCCAGCAGCCAAAATGTTCTAGCGGTCAATGAGCAGTTCTTC
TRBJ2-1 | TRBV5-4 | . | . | CASSLAGGTSEQFF | TGTGCCAGCAGCTTGGCCGGAGGGACTTCCGAGCAGTTCTTC
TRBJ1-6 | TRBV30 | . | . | CAWSPPRDDNSPLHF | TGTGCCTGGAGTCCACCGCGGGATGATAATTCACCCCTCCACTTT
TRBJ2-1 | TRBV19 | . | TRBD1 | CASSIEDRGFNEQFF | TGTGCCAGTAGTATAGAGGACAGGGGATTCAATGAGCAGTTCTTC
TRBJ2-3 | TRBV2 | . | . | CASKYSRGTDTQYF | TGTGCCAGCAAATATTCCCGAGGTACAGATACGCAGTATTTT
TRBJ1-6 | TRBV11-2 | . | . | CASSFSRGGVSYNSPLHF | TGTGCCAGCAGCTTTAGTCGCGGGGGCGTATCCTATAATTCACCCCTCCACTTT
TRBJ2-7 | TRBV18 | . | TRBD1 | CASSPDRAHYEQYF | TGTGCCAGCTCACCGGACAGGGCTCACTACGAGCAGTACTTC
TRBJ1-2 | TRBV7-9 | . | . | CASSPLQGSYGYTF | TGTGCCAGCAGCCCTCTCCAGGGCAGCTATGGCTACACCTTC
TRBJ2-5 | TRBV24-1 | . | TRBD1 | CATSGGPTGSNQETQYF | TGTGCCACCAGTGGGGGCCCGACAGGGTCCAACCAAGAGACCCAGTACTTC
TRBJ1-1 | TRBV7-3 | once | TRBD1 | CASSRDAGGTEAFF | TGTGCCAGCAGCAGAGACGCAGGGGGGACTGAAGCTTTCTTT
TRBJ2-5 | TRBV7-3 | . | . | CASSPGGDGQETQYF | TGTGCCAGCAGCCCCGGCGGGGATGGACAAGAGACCCAGTACTTC
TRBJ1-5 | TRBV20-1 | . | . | CSASEEAGGRYQPQHF | TGCAGTGCTAGTGAAGAGGCGGGGGGCCGCTATCAGCCCCAGCATTTT
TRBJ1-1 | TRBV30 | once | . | CAWNDGGTNTEAFF | TGTGCCTGGAATGACGGGGGGACGAACACTGAAGCTTTCTTT
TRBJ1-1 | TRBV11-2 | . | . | CASSFPRRTANTEAFF | TGTGCCAGCAGCTTCCCCCGGAGGACAGCGAACACTGAAGCTTTCTTT
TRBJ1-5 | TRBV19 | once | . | CASSIGDTGNQPQHF | TGTGCCAGTAGTATAGGTGACACCGGCAATCAGCCCCAGCATTTT
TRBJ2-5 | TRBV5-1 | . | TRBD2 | CASSLGLAGRNQETQYF | TGCGCCAGCAGCTTGGGACTAGCGGGGAGAAATCAAGAGACCCAGTACTTC
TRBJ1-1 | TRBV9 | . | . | CASSPHTGPNTEAFF | TGTGCCAGCAGCCCACACACAGGGCCGAACACTGAAGCTTTCTTT
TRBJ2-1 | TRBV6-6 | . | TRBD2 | CASSPLGTSLSSYNEQFF | TGTGCCAGCAGTCCCCTAGGGACTAGCTTGAGCTCCTACAATGAGCAGTTCTTC
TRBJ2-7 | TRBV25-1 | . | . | CASGRAASYEQYF | TGTGCCAGCGGGAGAGCCGCCTCCTACGAGCAGTACTTC
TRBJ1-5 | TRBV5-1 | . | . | CASSPGGDSNQPQHF | TGCGCCAGCAGCCCAGGAGGGGACAGCAATCAGCCCCAGCATTTT
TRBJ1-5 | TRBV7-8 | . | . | CASSLAQGRSNQPQHF | TGTGCCAGCAGCTTAGCCCAGGGGCGCAGCAATCAGCCCCAGCATTTT
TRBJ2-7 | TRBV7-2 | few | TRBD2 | CASSATIAGGLYEQYF | TGTGCCAGCAGCGCCACCATTGCGGGAGGGCTTTACGAGCAGTACTTC
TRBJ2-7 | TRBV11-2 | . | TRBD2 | CASSGLAGSYEQYF | TGTGCCAGCAGCGGTCTAGCGGGCTCCTACGAGCAGTACTTC
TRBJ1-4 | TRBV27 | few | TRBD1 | CASSRQGPVREKLFF | TGTGCCAGCAGCCGACAGGGCCCCGTTAGGGAAAAACTGTTTTTT